Shown below are 17 T cell receptor beta chains from a single sample sequenced in a study of beta chain features in type 1 diabetes. Findings of the study overall: Moderately but significantly shorter TCRB CDR3s were found in Type 1 diabetes patients in all four CD4+ subsets.

cDNA synthesis used the whole RNA isolate, giving expressed TCRB sequences. Only in-frame clones appear in the TCRdb table, and some are missing; sequencing was by immunoSEQ multiplex PCR. The table includes approximately 140,000 clones, around 9% detected once. These receptors lack a known antigen. Sequenced: central memory CD4+ T cells from blood. The receptors derive from a man aged 25-45 years with type 1 diabetes.

This rearrangement joins TRBV30 to TRBJ1-1; a weak D match, TRBD1 (5 bases). Germline CDR1 reads GTSNPN; CDR2 reads SVGIG (reference sequence). This CDR3 is built from 12 residues. V was pared by 3 bases and J by 9 bases, with 14 bases between. DNA for the CDR3: TGTGCCTGGAGACCTTCGGAGGGGAAAGCTTTCTTT. This gives the protein CAWRPSEGKAFF.

This chain links TRBV6-1 with TRBJ1-2; D remains unclear. The CDR3 loop spans 13 amino acids. With 1 base removed from V and 8 bases from J, the gap between germline ends came to 11 bases. Germline values: CDR1 MNHNS, CDR2 SASEGT. The CDR3 here is CASSEVEGTGYTF. CDR3 bases: TGTGCCAGCAGTGAAGTCGAGGGTACCGGCTACACCTTC.

A single count supports this clone. The J gene is TRBJ1-2, the V gene TRBV1; TRBD1 reflects the table's D call only, with no check against the DNA. TRBV1 represents a pseudogene. This CDR3 region has 15 residues. The CDR3 DNA sequence: TGCACCAGCAGCCCACGGACAGGGGCCTTCTATGGCTACACCTTC. This translates into CTSSPRTGAFYGYTF.

Concerning this clone itself: Other DNA sequences of this sample code for an identical CDR3. The V call is TRBV20-1, the J call TRBJ2-7; a weak D match, TRBD1 (5 bases). The CDR3 is 11 residues long. Per the germline V gene, CDR1 is DFQATT and CDR2 is SNEGSKA (reference sequence). Trimming cost V 2 bases and J 3 bases, with 5 bases left between them. CDR3 in amino acids: CSARTGYEQYF. CDR3 nucleotides: TGCAGTGCTAGAACAGGCTACGAGCAGTACTTC.

There are many counts of this clone. The CDR3 nucleotides read TGTGCCAGCAGCTGGGACAGGGAGACCCAGTACTTC. It translates to CASSWDRETQYF. The gene calls are TRBV7-2 and TRBJ2-5; 8 bases fit TRBD1. The CDR3 runs to 12 residues. Germline CDR1 is SGHTA and CDR2 is FQGNSA. The J segment lost 5 bases and the V segment lost 4 bases, leaving 0 bases of the junction unmatched.

This clone occurred a few times. V usage is TRBV18 and J usage is TRBJ2-5; D is unclear. Trimming pared 6 bases from V and 1 base from J, leaving 6 bases between. The CDR3 runs 12 residues. Germline V gene sequence: CDR1 KGHSH, CDR2 LQKENI. The CDR3 region is CASSPIQETQYF. The CDR3 bases are TGTGCCAGCTCCCCCATCCAAGAGACCCAGTACTTC.

This clone was recorded a few times. The rearrangement links TRBV4-1 to TRBJ2-1; TRBD2 matches 9 bases. Unmatched junction bases numbered 4, after V lost 0 bases and J lost 4 bases. Germline lookup yields CDR1 MGHRA and CDR2 YSYEKL. The CDR3 consists of 16 residues. CDR3 DNA: TGCGCCAGCAGCCAAGACACTAGCGGGCCATACAATGAGCAGTTCTTC. Protein product: CASSQDTSGPYNEQFF.

V is TRBV9 and J is TRBJ2-3; D is perhaps TRBD2 (6 bases). V lost 2 bases, J lost 0 bases, and 10 bases lay in between. Germline V gene data show CDR1 as SGDLS and CDR2 as YYNGEE. The CDR3 contains 15 residues. This chain's CDR3 is CASSVRGDSTDTQYF. CDR3 coding DNA: TGTGCCAGCAGCGTCCGCGGGGATAGCACAGATACGCAGTATTTT.

The chain couples TRBV2 to TRBJ2-1; 7 nucleotides match TRBD1. With V trimmed by 0 bases and J by 2 bases, 7 bases remained unmatched. Germline CDR1 reads SNHLY; CDR2 reads FYNNEI. The CDR3 extends over 17 amino acids. The CDR3 DNA reads TGTGCCAGCAGTGAAGCCGACACAGGGGAACCCTACAATGAGCAGTTCTTC. Translation: CASSEADTGEPYNEQFF.

This clone was detected only a few times. The chain uses TRBV5-1 and TRBJ1-2; possibly TRBD1 for D (5 bases). Germline V lookup: CDR1 SGHRS, CDR2 YFSETQ. V was pared by 4 bases and J by 6 bases, with 19 bases between. CDR3 length equals 15 residues. The CDR3 reads CASSQTVRGRDGYTF. In DNA, the CDR3 is TGCGCCAGCAGCCAAACCGTTCGGGGGAGGGATGGCTACACCTTC.

This clone was seen only a few times. This chain links TRBV7-2 with TRBJ1-2, with unresolved D. CDR1 and CDR2 from the germline V gene are SGHTA and FQGNSA. This CDR3 region has 13 residues. V dropped 6 bases and J dropped 6 bases, with 14 bases sitting between them. The CDR3 coding sequence is TGTGCCAGCAGTCTAGTGAGGAGGGATGGCTACACCTTC. Translating it yields CASSLVRRDGYTF.

The V gene is TRBV28, the J gene TRBJ1-1; 8 nucleotides agree with TRBD1. CDR1 is MDHEN and CDR2 is SYDVKM in the germline V gene. The CDR3 loop spans 14 amino acids. V lost 5 bases to trimming and J lost 3 bases; unmatched junction nucleotides: 5. CDR3 in DNA: TGTGCCAGCAGTCCTTGGACAGGGTACACTGAAGCTTTCTTT. This translates into CASSPWTGYTEAFF. Drawing the rest from reference TRBV28 and TRBJ1-1, the complete variable domain is DVKVTQSSRYLVKRTGEKVFLECVQDMDHENMFWYRQDPGLGLRLIYFSYDVKMKEKGDIPEGYSVSREKKERFSLILESASTNQTSMYLCASSPWTGYTEAFFGQGTRLTVV.

This clone has more than one count but fewer than ten. This chain uses TRBV6-5 with TRBJ2-3; possibly TRBD2 for D (6 bases). Trimming removed 8 bases from V and 0 bases from J, with 12 bases in between. This CDR3 has 14 residues. In germline, CDR1 is MNHEY, CDR2 SVGAGI. As DNA, the CDR3 is TGTGCCAGCCGCCCTAGCGCGAGCACAGATACGCAGTATTTT. Translated, it gives CASRPSASTDTQYF.

V and J are TRBV9 and TRBJ2-3, with 9 nucleotides matching TRBD2. Germline CDR1 and CDR2: SGDLS and YYNGEE. The V segment lost 5 bases and the J segment 3 bases; nucleotides outside the gene matches: 7. This CDR3 has 15 residues. CDR3 sequence (DNA): TGTGCCAGCAGTCGGCGAGCGGGGGGAACAGATACGCAGTATTTT. Translated: CASSRRAGGTDTQYF.

This chain connects TRBV6-5 to TRBJ1-4; unclear D gene. CDR3 length equals 14 residues. CDR1 is MNHEY and CDR2 is SVGAGI in the germline V gene. V lost 6 bases and J 7 bases, leaving 15 bases between the germline ends. The CDR3 DNA follows: TGTGCCAGCAGAAACGCCAGGAGGAGTGAAAAACTGTTTTTT. Its translation: CASRNARRSEKLFF.

This clone has a handful of counts. The chain links TRBV5-4 to TRBJ2-1; 7 positions agree with TRBD1. V lost 4 bases to trimming and J lost 5 bases; unmatched junction nucleotides: 12. The CDR3 loop spans 16 amino acids. CDR1 is SGHNT and CDR2 is YYREEE in the germline V gene (reference sequence). CDR3 nucleotide sequence: TGTGCCAGCAGCCGGAACCATAACAGGGGACACAATGAGCAGTTCTTC. Protein product: CASSRNHNRGHNEQFF.

The DNA for the CDR3 is TGTGCCAGCAGCGTGACAGGGGCGGGAAACACCATATATTTT. Protein sequence: CASSVTGAGNTIYF. This chain uses TRBV5-4 with TRBJ1-3, with 8 bases aligning to TRBD1. Germline CDR1 reads SGHNT; CDR2 reads YYREEE (reference sequence). The J segment lost 4 bases and the V segment lost 4 bases, leaving 4 bases of the junction unmatched. The CDR3 loop spans 14 amino acids.